The 20 T cell receptor beta chains presented below share a single source sample, sequenced in a study of response to subunit inactivated influenza vaccine. TCRdb processed the RT-PCR reads anew with MiXCR; each CDR3 protein has one entry. The sample lists around 480,000 distinct CDR3 sequences, about 15% occurring once. Sequencing used CD4+ T cells sorted from PBMCs, obtained about 24 months after vaccination. Source of these receptors: a man between 50 and 75 years old who received an inactivated influenza vaccine.

The chain employs TRBV9 and TRBJ2-2, with 10 positions matching TRBD2. J was trimmed by 4 bases and V by 2 bases; bases with no gene match: 5. Germline CDR1 SGDLS, CDR2 YYNGEE. The CDR3 spans 16 residues. CDR3 amino acids: CASSVLAGVGTGELFF. CDR3 DNA sequence: TGTGCCAGCAGCGTGCTAGCGGGGGTCGGCACCGGGGAGCTGTTTTTT.

This clonotype turned up a few times. The chain is built from TRBV5-1 and TRBJ2-3; D possibly corresponds to TRBD2 (5 bases). The V end lost 1 base, the J end lost 4 bases, and 13 bases lay between the germline ends. The CDR3 is 15 amino acids. Germline CDR1 and CDR2: SGHRS and YFSETQ. Written as DNA, the CDR3 is TGCGCCAGCAGCTTGCCGGGATTCTCGCCAGATACGCAGTATTTT. It specifies CASSLPGFSPDTQYF.

This clonotype has more than one count but fewer than ten. The rearrangement links TRBV6-2 or TRBV6-3 to TRBJ2-3; maybe TRBD2 (5 bases). V gave up 6 bases and J gave up 0 bases, with 16 bases separating them. CDR1 is MNHEY and CDR2 is SVGEGT in the germline V gene. The CDR3 is 16 amino acids. The CDR3 loop is CASRPTKGVSTDTQYF. The CDR3 DNA reads TGTGCCAGCAGACCCACGAAGGGAGTTAGCACAGATACGCAGTATTTT.

This clonotype has only a few counts. The V call is TRBV7-2, the J call TRBJ2-2; no clear D. The CDR3 runs to 15 residues. The V end lost 4 bases, the J end lost 1 base, and 10 bases lay between the germline ends. The germline V gene encodes CDR1 SGHTA and CDR2 FQGNSA. The CDR3 region has the DNA TGTGCCAGCAGCTATAAACCACTGAACACCGGGGAGCTGTTTTTT. Translation gives CASSYKPLNTGELFF.

This clonotype was seen more than once but under ten times. The rearrangement uses TRBV6-2 or TRBV6-3 and TRBJ2-7; the D gene is possibly TRBD1 (5 bases). The CDR3 runs 12 residues. The germline CDR1 and CDR2 sequences are MNHEY and SVGEGT. The ends were cut back, 8 bases at V and 3 bases at J, with 11 bases in the middle. CDR3 DNA sequence: TGTGCCAGCGGGGCAGGGCTCTACGAGCAGTACTTC. Translation gives CASGAGLYEQYF.

This clonotype was seen only a few times. The rearrangement uses TRBV6-2 or TRBV6-3 and TRBJ2-7, with D maybe TRBD1 (5 bases). CDR1 is MNHEY, CDR2 SVGEGT, per germline. This CDR3 comprises 13 residues. V was clipped by 6 bases and J by 3 bases, with 12 bases between them. The CDR3 DNA reads as TGTGCCAGCAGCCCAACAGGATACTACGAGCAGTACTTC. Its translation is CASSPTGYYEQYF.

The sample holds a few counts of this clonotype. The rearrangement joins TRBV6-2 or TRBV6-3 to TRBJ1-1; no clear D. There are 15 residues in the CDR3. V was shortened by 2 bases and J by 12 bases, with 22 bases between the two germline ends. CDR1 and CDR2 (germline): MNHEY, SVGEGT. As DNA, the CDR3 is TGTGCCAGCAGTTACCCAAGTAACCTCGAGAGGAGGCCTTTCTTT. Encoded protein: CASSYPSNLERRPFF.

The table lists this clonotype with a few counts. The rearrangement uses TRBV19 and TRBJ2-1; the D gene is possibly TRBD2 (6 bases). The CDR3 contains 17 residues. V was trimmed by 3 bases and J by 10 bases, leaving 25 bases between them. Per germline, CDR1 LNHDA and CDR2 SQIVND (reference sequence). CDR3 sequence reads: CASSIDNNSGPPGEQFF. For the CDR3, the DNA is TGTGCCAGTAGTATCGACAACAACAGCGGGCCTCCAGGGGAGCAGTTCTTC.

This clonotype appeared a few times. The J gene is TRBJ2-6, the V gene TRBV28; D is ambiguous. V lost 2 bases to trimming and J lost 0 bases, with 11 bases between them. The CDR3 is made up of 17 amino acids. Germline values: CDR1 MDHEN, CDR2 SYDVKM. CDR3 region: CASSLRAFHSGANVLTF. The CDR3 region has the DNA TGTGCCAGCAGTTTAAGGGCTTTCCACTCTGGGGCCAACGTCCTGACTTTC.

The sample holds a few counts of this clonotype. This chain joins TRBV4-3 and TRBJ2-1; 8 nucleotides align to TRBD1. The trim removed 0 bases at V and 6 bases at J, leaving 7 bases unmatched. The CDR3 extends over 16 amino acids. Germline V gene data show CDR1 as LGHNA and CDR2 as YSLEER. CDR3 bases: TGCGCCAGCAGCCAAGATGGACAGGGTGTCCTCAATGAGCAGTTCTTC. Amino acid sequence: CASSQDGQGVLNEQFF.

This chain uses TRBV28 with TRBJ2-1; maybe TRBD2 (6 bases). The CDR3 covers 15 residues. Looked up from germline, CDR1 is MDHEN and CDR2 is SYDVKM. Trimming removed 2 bases from V and 6 bases from J, with 14 bases in between. The chain's CDR3 is CASSLGRTLGNEQFF. The CDR3 nucleotides are TGTGCCAGCAGTTTAGGGAGGACTCTAGGCAATGAGCAGTTCTTC.

The table lists this clonotype with many counts. This chain joins TRBV5-1 and TRBJ2-7; D not certain. This CDR3 has 13 amino acids. Germline values: CDR1 SGHRS, CDR2 YFSETQ. With 0 bases removed from V and 0 bases from J, the gap between germline ends came to 4 bases. CDR3 protein: CASSLVSSYEQYF. The CDR3 DNA reads as TGCGCCAGCAGCTTGGTTTCCTCCTACGAGCAGTACTTC.

This clonotype came up a few times. The V and J genes are TRBV7-2 and TRBJ2-7; 9 nucleotides match TRBD1. The germline V gene encodes CDR1 SGHTA and CDR2 FQGNSA. The CDR3 has 15 amino acids. The V and J ends lost 4 bases and 4 bases, in that order; junction bases with no gene match: 8. The CDR3 nucleotides read TGTGCCAGCAGCTCCCTTGGAGACAGGGGGTACGAGCAGTACTTC. Protein: CASSSLGDRGYEQYF.

The V call is TRBV10-3, the J call TRBJ2-7; 9 bases align to TRBD1. V lost 2 bases to trimming and J lost 2 bases; unmatched junction nucleotides: 7. Germline V gene sequence: CDR1 ENHRY, CDR2 SYGVKD. The CDR3 consists of 16 residues. The DNA for the CDR3 is TGTGCCATCAGTGAGACCGCGGGGACAGGGCCCTACGAGCAGTACTTC. Protein sequence: CAISETAGTGPYEQYF.

There are a few counts of this clonotype. This sequence joins TRBV20-1 and TRBJ2-7; D gene uncertain. With 0 bases removed from V and 0 bases from J, the gap between germline ends came to 9 bases. This CDR3 is 14 amino acids long. The germline V gene has CDR1 DFQATT and CDR2 SNEGSKA (reference sequence). In DNA, the CDR3 is TGCAGTGCTAGAGATGACAAGAGCTCCTACGAGCAGTACTTC. It codes for CSARDDKSSYEQYF.

Ten or more counts support this clonotype. The genes are TRBV12-3 or TRBV12-4 and TRBJ2-4, with D possibly matching TRBD1 (5 bases). The CDR3 extends over 15 amino acids. Deletions cut 2 bases from V and 3 bases from J, with 11 bases between. The CDR3 loop reads CASSLTGQGKNIQYF. CDR3 coding DNA: TGTGCCAGCAGTTTAACGGGTCAGGGCAAAAACATTCAGTACTTC.

The chain joins TRBV7-8 to TRBJ2-1, with 12 bases aligning to TRBD2. The CDR3 has 17 residues. Germline CDR1 and CDR2: SGHVS and FQNEAQ. Trimming took 5 bases from V and 6 from J; bases not matched to a gene: 11. The CDR3 region is CASSPRAASGRANEQFF. The CDR3 DNA follows: TGTGCCAGCAGCCCCCGGGCCGCTAGCGGGAGGGCCAATGAGCAGTTCTTC.

The CDR3 DNA is TGTGCCAGCAGCCCGGGACGGACGCCCTACGAGCAGTACTTC. This translates into CASSPGRTPYEQYF. The J gene is TRBJ2-7, the V gene TRBV7-8; D is perhaps TRBD1 or TRBD2 (5 bases each). Between the trimmed V and J ends, which lost 5 bases and 2 bases, there was a span of 13 bases. The V gene's germline CDR1 is SGHVS and CDR2 FQNEAQ. The CDR3 is 14 residues long.

This clonotype has only a few counts. This chain uses TRBV12-3 or TRBV12-4 with TRBJ2-1; D call uncertain. This CDR3 contains 12 residues. V lost 8 bases, J lost 11 bases, and 16 bases lay in between. The DNA of the CDR3 is TGTGCCAGCGGTCTTTCGGGCGGACAGCAGTTCTTC. Translating gives CASGLSGGQQFF.

In this sample, this clonotype is medium-sized. The chain employs TRBV20-1 and TRBJ1-1; TRBD1 agrees at 9 bases. With V trimmed by 3 bases and J by 5 bases, 10 bases remained unmatched. The CDR3 consists of 15 residues. Germline CDR1 DFQATT, CDR2 SNEGSKA (reference sequence). CDR3: CSARPQQGAQTEAFF. CDR3 DNA: TGCAGTGCTAGGCCCCAACAGGGGGCGCAAACTGAAGCTTTCTTT.